This T cell receptor (beta chain) is from a study of T cell repertoires in cytomegalovirus infection. Study-level information: Well-studied HLA-B-restricted CMV epitopes were used in the study alongside recently identified HLA-C-restricted ones. Public TCR beta signature analysis indicated the presence of both CMV infection and matching HLA type.

Study-level results: The study found HLA-C-restricted CMV-specific TCR beta clonotypes dominating the ex vivo response. Cumulative frequency (of public TCR beta family members) identified carriers of CMV plus the relevant HLA.

For this clonotype: Its specificity is unknown.

TCRdb processed the reads anew with MiXCR; each CDR3 protein has one entry. Among approximately 990,000 distinct CDR3 sequences listed, around 31% were seen once. J lost 0 bases, V lost 0 bases, and 7 bases had no gene match. From germline, CDR1 is MNHNY and CDR2 SVGAGI (reference sequence). The CDR3 runs to 18 residues. This clonotype was sampled from a human donor in good health (CMV status not recorded). Some clones in this sample may be carry-over from other donors' samples. This sequence joins TRBV6-6 and TRBJ2-2, with 7 bases that match TRBD2. The sample was cultured CD8+ T cells from PBMCs, taken from culture after CMV antigen stimulation. The CDR3 DNA is TGTGCCAGCAGTTACTCGCGGGGGTCAATCTCGAACACCGGGGAGCTGTTTTTT. Translating it yields CASSYSRGSISNTGELFF.